What follows are 25 T cell receptor beta chains derived from one specimen sequenced in a study of cytomegalovirus exposure and HLA in healthy donors. Produced via immunoSEQ multiplex PCR; TCRdb's table is partial and in-frame only. The sample carries about 86,000 clones, 85% to 95% recorded once. Sequenced input: PBMCs. Receptors were obtained from a man between 18 and 29 years old in good health and CMV-seronegative.

A note on this clone: A read error may account for a junction end that differs from germline. This chain connects TRBV7-7 to TRBJ2-2; D may be TRBD1 (6 bases). The germline V gene encodes CDR1 SSHAT and CDR2 FNYEAQ (reference sequence). The CDR3 has 17 residues. The CDR3 here is CASSLGPRGDQTGELFF. The CDR3 DNA reads as TGTGCTAGCAGCTTAGGCCCCAGGGGTGATCAAACCGGGGAGCTGTTTTTT.

The chain has TRBV5-6 and TRBJ1-2, with 7 positions matching TRBD1. Germline lookup yields CDR1 SGHDT and CDR2 YYEEEE. V lost 3 bases to trimming and J lost 4 bases; unmatched junction nucleotides: 9. The CDR3 covers 15 residues. In DNA form, the CDR3 reads TGTGCCAGCAGCTACAGGGGACGACTGATCTATGGCTACACCTTC. This translates into CASSYRGRLIYGYTF.

The genes are TRBV4-1 and TRBJ2-5; D not certain. V gave up 3 bases and J gave up 0 bases, with 5 bases separating them. Germline CDR1 is MGHRA and CDR2 is YSYEKL. The CDR3 is made up of 13 amino acids. The CDR3 sequence is CASSHRYQETQYF. The DNA for the CDR3 is TGCGCCAGCAGCCATCGTTACCAAGAGACCCAGTACTTC.

This chain uses TRBV10-1 with TRBJ1-5, with a tentative D call TRBD1 (5 bases). Trimming cost V 1 base and J 4 bases, with 8 bases left between them. The CDR3 runs 14 residues. Germline V gene data show CDR1 as WNHNN and CDR2 as SYGVQD (reference sequence). CDR3 loop: CASSECRANQPQHF. DNA of the CDR3: TGCGCCAGCAGTGAGTGCAGGGCGAATCAGCCCCAGCATTTT.

V usage is TRBV11-3 and J usage is TRBJ2-3; D may be TRBD2 (7 bases). The CDR3 is made up of 15 amino acids. From germline, CDR1 is SGHNT and CDR2 YENEEA. Trimming removed 6 bases from V and 0 bases from J, with 13 bases in between. CDR3 in amino acids: CASSRGGTSTDTQYF. The CDR3 nucleotides are TGTGCCAGCAGTAGGGGGGGGACGAGCACAGATACGCAGTATTTT.

In this sample, this clone turned up once. The chain couples TRBV28 to TRBJ2-7, with 7 bases matching TRBD2. Germline V gene lookup returns CDR1 MDHEN and CDR2 SYDVKM. V was pared by 2 bases and J by 2 bases, with 9 bases of the junction left unmatched. The CDR3 contains 16 residues. This CDR3 is CASSLLAGVGPYEQYF. CDR3 in DNA: TGTGCCAGCAGTTTACTGGCGGGAGTGGGCCCCTACGAGCAGTACTTC. The full variable domain, completed using reference TRBV28 and TRBJ2-7, is DVKVTQSSRYLVKRTGEKVFLECVQDMDHENMFWYRQDPGLGLRLIYFSYDVKMKEKGDIPEGYSVSREKKERFSLILESASTNQTSMYLCASSLLAGVGPYEQYFGPGTRLTVT.

The chain has TRBV5-1 and TRBJ2-3; 9 positions agree with TRBD2. V shed 0 bases and J 2 bases; nucleotides not matched to a gene: 4. The length of the CDR3 is 16 residues. From germline, CDR1 is SGHRS and CDR2 YFSETQ. CDR3 bases: TGCGCCAGCAGCTTGGGAGCGGGGGGAATCACAGATACGCAGTATTTT. Amino acids: CASSLGAGGITDTQYF.

This rearrangement joins TRBV5-5 to TRBJ1-2; D uncertain. CDR1 and CDR2 (germline): SGHKS, YYEKEE (reference sequence). CDR3 length: 16 amino acids. The V end lost 3 bases, the J end lost 4 bases, and 19 bases lay between the germline ends. CDR3 sequence: CASSYPGNDFSYGYTF. The CDR3 DNA is TGTGCCAGCAGCTACCCGGGGAACGATTTCAGCTATGGCTACACCTTC.

The count of this clone is one. This chain connects TRBV6-5 to TRBJ2-3; 11 nucleotides line up with TRBD2. The V gene end was trimmed by 5 bases and the J gene end by 6 bases; junction bases not matched to a gene: 4. The CDR3 totals 14 residues. Germline CDR1 and CDR2: MNHEY and SVGAGI. The CDR3 sequence: CASSIRTSGDTQYF. CDR3 nucleotide sequence: TGTGCCAGCAGTATTAGGACTAGCGGGGATACGCAGTATTTT.

The chain is built from TRBV10-3 and TRBJ1-4; the match to TRBD1 covers 8 bases. V trimming: 6 bases; J trimming: 5 bases; junction bases outside the gene matches: 8. This CDR3 is built from 15 residues. The germline V gene has CDR1 ENHRY and CDR2 SYGVKD. CDR3 loop: CAISPTGTGNEKLFF. In DNA, the CDR3 is TGTGCCATCAGCCCGACCGGGACAGGAAATGAAAAACTGTTTTTT.

The chain carries TRBV29-1 and TRBJ2-1; a weak D match, TRBD2 (5 bases). Germline values: CDR1 SQVTM, CDR2 ANQGSEA. V was trimmed by 4 bases and J by 5 bases, leaving 18 bases between them. The CDR3 has 15 residues. CDR3 sequence reads: CSVGGAGEANNEQFF. Here the CDR3 DNA reads TGCAGCGTTGGGGGAGCTGGGGAAGCCAACAATGAGCAGTTCTTC.

This clone was counted a single time. The rearrangement uses TRBV5-4 and TRBJ2-7, with a tentative D call TRBD1 (6 bases). V shed 4 bases and J shed 1 base, with 15 bases lying between them. Germline V gene data show CDR1 as SGHNT and CDR2 as YYREEE (reference sequence). The CDR3 totals 15 residues. CDR3 bases: TGTGCCAGCAGCCTAGACCGGGACATATCCTACGAGCAGTACTTC. This encodes CASSLDRDISYEQYF.

The V and J genes are TRBV11-3 and TRBJ1-1; D ambiguous. Germline CDR1 SGHNT, CDR2 YENEEA. The CDR3 totals 13 residues. The V end was cut by 0 bases, the J end by 4 bases, with 6 bases between. The CDR3 reads CASSLDGGTEAFF. CDR3 nucleotide sequence: TGTGCCAGCAGCTTAGATGGAGGCACTGAAGCTTTCTTT.

V and J are TRBV9 and TRBJ2-7; D is unresolved. The CDR3 extends over 13 amino acids. Germline V CDR1 and CDR2: SGDLS, YYNGEE. Trimming removed 0 bases at V and 5 bases at J, with 9 bases between. CDR3 in DNA: TGTGCCAGCAGCGTAGGCCCACCTAACGAGCAGTACTTC. Translation: CASSVGPPNEQYF. Together with reference TRBV9 and TRBJ2-7, the CDR3 gives the full variable domain: DSGVTQTPKHLITATGQRVTLRCSPRSGDLSVYWYQQSLDQGLQFLIQYYNGEERAKGNILERFSAQQFPDLHSELNLSSLELGDSALYFCASSVGPPNEQYFGPGTRLTVT.

This clone was found a few times. V usage is TRBV27 and J usage is TRBJ2-1; 8 bases map to TRBD2. This CDR3 has 18 residues. Trimming at V came to 2 bases and at J to 3 bases, leaving 12 bases not matched to a gene. Germline V CDR1 and CDR2: MNHEY, SMNVEV (reference sequence). Here the CDR3 reads CASSLRPTPGGIYNEQFF. CDR3 nucleotides: TGTGCCAGCAGTTTAAGGCCCACGCCGGGGGGGATCTACAATGAGCAGTTCTTC.

The gene calls are TRBV13 and TRBJ2-5; 8 nucleotides line up with TRBD2. This CDR3 has 17 amino acids. Losses at the gene ends were 4 bases for V and 6 bases for J; bases not matched to a gene: 16. In germline, CDR1 is PRHDT, CDR2 FYEKMQ (reference sequence). CDR3 coding DNA: TGTGCCAGCAGCTCAACTCGGGGGGGCGCTAAGATGAAGACCCAGTACTTC. As protein: CASSSTRGGAKMKTQYF.

V gene TRBV30 combines with J gene TRBJ2-7; D not certain. Germline CDR1 and CDR2: GTSNPN and SVGIG (reference sequence). The length of the CDR3 is 16 residues. The V end was cut by 0 bases, the J end by 7 bases, with 22 bases between. CDR3 residues: CAWSVKSVQSRLEQYF. CDR3 DNA sequence: TGTGCCTGGAGTGTAAAAAGCGTCCAATCTAGACTTGAGCAGTACTTC.

The J gene is TRBJ1-2, the V gene TRBV4-2; 9 bases line up with TRBD1. Germline values: CDR1 LGHNA, CDR2 YNFKEQ. The length of the CDR3 is 15 residues. Trimming cost V 3 bases and J 4 bases; bases outside gene matches: 6. The CDR3 nucleotides read TGTGCCAGCAGCCATGAACAGGGGGCTGGCTATGGCTACACCTTC. The encoded protein is CASSHEQGAGYGYTF.

This chain connects TRBV30 to TRBJ1-1; 9 bases agree with TRBD1. Looked up from germline, CDR1 is GTSNPN and CDR2 is SVGIG (reference sequence). This CDR3 spans 14 amino acids. J was trimmed by 4 bases and V by 2 bases; bases with no gene match: 5. Written as DNA, the CDR3 is TGTGCCTGGAGTCTCGTGACAGGGGGCACTGAAGCTTTCTTT. This encodes CAWSLVTGGTEAFF.

The chain is built from TRBV2 and TRBJ1-1; no reliable D call. Germline values: CDR1 SNHLY, CDR2 FYNNEI. The CDR3 is 13 residues long. Trimming stripped 4 bases from V and 0 bases from J, with 6 bases between. The CDR3 loop reads CASSGSMNTEAFF. The CDR3 nucleotides read TGTGCCAGCAGTGGGAGTATGAACACTGAAGCTTTCTTT.

The chain has TRBV5-1 and TRBJ1-1; D uncertain. CDR3 length: 13 residues. Germline CDR1 SGHRS, CDR2 YFSETQ. Trimming pared 5 bases from V and 8 bases from J, leaving 16 bases between. Written as DNA, the CDR3 is TGCGCCAGCAGTTTAATGGGGAGCGCGGAAGCTTTCTTT. It specifies CASSLMGSAEAFF. Using reference TRBV5-1 and TRBJ1-1 for the parts outside the CDR3, the full variable domain is KAGVTQTPRYLIKTRGQQVTLSCSPISGHRSVSWYQQTPGQGLQFLFEYFSETQRNKGNFPGRFSGRQFSNSRSEMNVSTLELGDSALYLCASSLMGSAEAFFGQGTRLTVV.

The V call is TRBV6-1, the J call TRBJ2-1; tentative D call: TRBD2 (5 bases). The germline CDR1 and CDR2 sequences are MNHNS and SASEGT. The V end was cut by 2 bases, the J end by 0 bases, with 14 bases between. The CDR3 is made up of 17 amino acids. The CDR3 DNA follows: TGTGCCAGCAGTGAAAGGAGGAGCGCCAGCTCCTACAATGAGCAGTTCTTC. It yields the protein CASSERRSASSYNEQFF.

The chain recombines TRBV30 with TRBJ1-5; D not resolved. This CDR3 has 15 amino acids. Germline loops: CDR1 GTSNPN, CDR2 SVGIG (reference sequence). V was cut by 4 bases and J by 0 bases, with 13 bases left in between. The CDR3 DNA follows: TGTGCCTGGAACTCCGGAGGGTATAGCAATCAGCCCCAGCATTTT. Encoded protein: CAWNSGGYSNQPQHF. Supplemented by reference TRBV30 and TRBJ1-5, the full variable domain reads SQTIHQWPATLVQPVGSPLSLECTVEGTSNPNLYWYRQAAGRGLQLLFYSVGIGQISSEVPQNLSASRPQDRQFILSSKKLLLSDSGFYLCAWNSGGYSNQPQHFGDGTRLSIL.

The chain recombines TRBV6-5 with TRBJ1-5; D uncertain. There are 13 residues in the CDR3. V was cut by 6 bases and J by 6 bases, with 12 bases left in between. The germline V gene encodes CDR1 MNHEY and CDR2 SVGAGI. As DNA, the CDR3 is TGTGCCAGCAGGCCCGACCGGAGTCAGCCCCAGCATTTT. The encoded protein is CASRPDRSQPQHF.

The V call is TRBV27, the J call TRBJ1-3; 7 bases align to TRBD1. This CDR3 contains 14 residues. The ends lost 8 bases at V and 1 base at J; junction bases unmatched: 5. Germline CDR1 is MNHEY and CDR2 is SMNVEV (reference sequence). The DNA of the CDR3 is TGTGCCAGCGGGCGACAGGGATCTGGAAACACCATATATTTT. The encoded protein is CASGRQGSGNTIYF.